This TCR beta chain was identified in a study of blood T cells in healthy people across ages. Study results and caveats: Versus aged donors, long-lived donors had higher diversity and more naive CD4+ cells. No one knew whether donors had CMV, which possibly confounded expanded clonotype changes. Per million T cells, TCR beta diversity dropped about linearly as age rose.

It was with a sample-barcoded 5' primer and a J-beta primer mix that a second PCR of roughly 7 to 11 cycles was run. The template-switch adaptor was a 5' adaptor with 12 random nucleotides. It tagged each cDNA molecule. TCRdb re-called the 5' RACE reads through MiXCR, storing one row per CDR3 protein. In the table there are about 780,000 distinct CDR3 sequences, around half of which are singletons. V was cut by 4 bases and J by 6 bases, with 14 bases left in between. The CDR3 length is 14 residues. Germline CDR1 and CDR2: SGDLS and YYNGEE. Remarks on this clonotype: The antigen is unknown.

The chain employs TRBV9 and TRBJ2-1; D is perhaps TRBD1 (6 bases). The sequence was collected from an older man in good health. Specimen: blood. CDR3 DNA sequence: TGTGCCAGCAGCCAACCCGGGACACGCAATGAGCAGTTCTTC. Translation: CASSQPGTRNEQFF.